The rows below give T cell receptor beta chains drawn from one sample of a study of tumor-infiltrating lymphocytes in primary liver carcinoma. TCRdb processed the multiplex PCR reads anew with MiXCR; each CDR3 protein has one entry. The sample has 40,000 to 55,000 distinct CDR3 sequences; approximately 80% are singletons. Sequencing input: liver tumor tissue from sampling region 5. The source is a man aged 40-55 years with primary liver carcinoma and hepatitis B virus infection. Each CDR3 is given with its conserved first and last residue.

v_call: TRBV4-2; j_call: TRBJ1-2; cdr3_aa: CVSSLVLMAGSDGYTF
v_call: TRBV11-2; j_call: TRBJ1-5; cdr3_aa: CVSSLKGGLTSLPQHF
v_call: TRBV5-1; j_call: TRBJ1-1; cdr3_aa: CASTQGGAHTEAFF
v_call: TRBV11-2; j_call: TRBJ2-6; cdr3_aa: CASSMGEDRGISRSGANVLTF
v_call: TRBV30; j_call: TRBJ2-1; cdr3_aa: CAWSAGLVGVGGEQSF
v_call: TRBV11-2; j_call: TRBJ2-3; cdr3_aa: CACSLFAADVSTDAQYF
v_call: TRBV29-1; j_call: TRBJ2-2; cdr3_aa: CSGAAGSGTRELFF
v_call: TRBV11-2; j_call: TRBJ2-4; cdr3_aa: CASNLDRTALANNIQYF
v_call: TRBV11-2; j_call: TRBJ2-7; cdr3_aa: CASGLGPGADYEQYF
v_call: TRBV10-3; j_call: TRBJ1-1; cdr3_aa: CAMSGIQGSIEAFF
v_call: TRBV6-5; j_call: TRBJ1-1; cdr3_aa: CARSYQTGGMGEAFF
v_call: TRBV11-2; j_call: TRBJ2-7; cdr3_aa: CASCLALVAHEQYF
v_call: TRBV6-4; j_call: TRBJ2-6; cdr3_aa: CASSDNSGANVLTF
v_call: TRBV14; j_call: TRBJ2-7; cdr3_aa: CDSSREQGVIRQYF
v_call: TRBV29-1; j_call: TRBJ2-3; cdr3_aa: CSVLGSIGADTQYF
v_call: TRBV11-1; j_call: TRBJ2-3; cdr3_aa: CASSSIRTDTQYF
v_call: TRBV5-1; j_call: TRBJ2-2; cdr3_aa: CASSLRTGITGELSF
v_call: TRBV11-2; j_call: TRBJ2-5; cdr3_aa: CVSGLYRDRETQYF
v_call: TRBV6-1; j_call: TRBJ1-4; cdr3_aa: CASSELPSNRVTNEKLFF
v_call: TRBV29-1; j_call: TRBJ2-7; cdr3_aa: CSVNRQWVTYEQYF